Sequencing of this T cell receptor (beta chain) was carried out in a study of blood T cell repertoires in COVID-19. Across the whole study: Donors in the United States, Italy and Spain gave samples during acute or convalescent COVID-19. The analysed material was cDNA or gDNA that came from T cells, B-cell-depleted T cells, or PBMCs.

Authors' data handling: Reference gene primer amplification in the assay estimated nucleated cell counts. The method was immunoSEQ multiplex PCR; TCRdb's version includes in-frame clones alone and lacks a portion of them. Clone size and the V and J calls come from that table; the DNA yielded D and trimming. The repertoire consists of under 100,000 clones, with over 80% occurring once and the leading ten covering roughly 18%. Sequencing was done on a sample of peripheral blood. This receptor was taken from a man older than 75 with active or convalescent COVID-19.

CDR3 DNA sequence: TGTGCCAGCTCACCATCGGCAGGGGATTTTAACTATGGCTACACCTTC. Its translation: CASSPSAGDFNYGYTF. The rearrangement joins TRBV18 to TRBJ1-2; D is perhaps TRBD1 (6 bases). The CDR3 has 16 residues. V gave up 2 bases and J gave up 1 base, with 14 bases separating them. CDR1 KGHSH and CDR2 LQKENI come from the germline V gene.